A selection of T cell receptor beta chains follows, all from one sample in a study of neoadjuvant anti-PD-1 for oral cavity cancer. Assay: immunoSEQ multiplex PCR; the TCRdb copy retains only in-frame clones and omits some. This table has approximately 6,700 clones, 76% appearing once. The material was PBMCs, obtained before nivolumab (anti-PD-1) treatment. These receptors were obtained from a person between 40 and 79 years old with oral cavity squamous cell carcinoma. The conserved cysteine and the conserved F or W are not part of the CDR3 here.

V gene	CDR3 protein
TRBV19	ASSIEGTYGYT
TRBV19	ASSISPRRSNQPQH
TRBV7-9	ASSSLVGNPTDTQY
TRBV4-3	ASSQNDRGWEKLF
TRBV4-3	ASSQDNPLGRGNQETQY
TRBV7-9	ASSPTRSRNEAF
TRBV6-5	ASSYGQGSTEAF
TRBV5-1	ASSEGTNSGNTIY
TRBV2	ASVEGEKLF
TRBV7-2	ASSLGTGSNYSPLH
TRBV19	ASRPEGGRGDTGELF
TRBV19	ASSASIYQAF
TRBV5-1	ASSLARGDGEKLF
TRBV27	ASSLGSYNSPLH
TRBV2	ASRGGLGQPQH
TRBV14	ASSPRDLNTGELF
TRBV27	ASSSPRQGGIYEQY
TRBV6-4	ASSDEVSSNSPLH
TRBV5-4	ASSPAGRGGLNEQF
TRBV7-9	ASSPRTGAEVFYEQY
TRBV10-3	AISEIAGSYEQY
TRBV9	ASSKPRARGGTDTQY
TRBV7-2	ASSLGQGATEAF
TRBV7-7	ASSLGTGQQPQH
TRBV10-3	AISAGTSGGSRTDTQY
TRBV5-1	ASSLYGANVLT
TRBV4-1	ASSQYGLAGEKTQY
TRBV9	ASSVVGGEQF
TRBV10-3	AISGLPGGNYGYT
TRBV10-1	ASRPGQGNTGELF
TRBV5-6	ASSRDRRGNEKLF
TRBV28	ASRLGDRADQPQH
TRBV9	ASSVGGSSNYEQY
TRBV10-3	AISASGTSNYGYT
TRBV6-1	ASNGQGEADTQY
TRBV4-1	ASSPTGTGDEKLF
TRBV7-2	ASSLAREAPLH
TRBV7-6	ASSLLTGNQETQY
TRBV9	ASSPAGIWTEDNEQF
TRBV9	ASSVGQETRKNTEAF
TRBV28	ASSSRDRGYEQY
TRBV2	ASHRGGRANEKLF
TRBV5-1	ASSLGAGTRREKLF
TRBV5-8	ASSLTGHMNTEAF